The text below deals with one TCR beta chain. Profiled with immunoSEQ multiplex PCR; TCRdb holds only in-frame clones, not every one. The sample includes under 400,000 clones, roughly 93% of them seen just once. The data belong to a study of brain T cells in children with intractable seizures. Germline CDR1 reads PRHDT; CDR2 reads FYEKMQ (reference sequence). Trimming pared 5 bases from V and 6 bases from J, leaving 19 bases between. The CDR3 sequence is 16 residues long. Regarding time point: blood from clinic visit 5 months post-surgery; TSC patient then seizure free. Surgery cases with the highest brain T cell transcript signatures were chosen for sequencing.

This chain joins TRBV13 and TRBJ2-2; D may be TRBD2 (6 bases). This TCR came from a boy less than two years old with tuberous sclerosis and intractable seizures. The sample here was peripheral blood, taken 4 to 5 months after surgery. The CDR3 nucleotides read TGTGCCAGCAGCCAAATCTCGCGGTGGGGGGCCGGGGAGCTGTTTTTT. Protein: CASSQISRWGAGELFF. Combining the CDR3 with reference TRBV13 and TRBJ2-2 gives the whole variable domain AAGVIQSPRHLIKEKRETATLKCYPIPRHDTVYWYQQGPGQDPQFLISFYEKMQSDKGSIPDRFSAQQFSDYHSELNMSSLELGDSALYFCASSQISRWGAGELFFGEGSRLTVL.